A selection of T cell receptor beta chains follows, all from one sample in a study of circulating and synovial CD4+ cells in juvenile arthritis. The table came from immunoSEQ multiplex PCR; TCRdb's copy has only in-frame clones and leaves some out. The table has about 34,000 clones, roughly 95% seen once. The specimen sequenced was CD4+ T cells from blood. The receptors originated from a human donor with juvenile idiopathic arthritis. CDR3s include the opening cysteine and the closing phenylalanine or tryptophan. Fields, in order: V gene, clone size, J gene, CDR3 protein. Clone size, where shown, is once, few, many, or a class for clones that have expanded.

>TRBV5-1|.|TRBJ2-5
CASSPQFETQYF
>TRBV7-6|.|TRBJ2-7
CASSLAWSSESMYF
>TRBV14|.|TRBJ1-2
CASSQGTVFNYGYTF
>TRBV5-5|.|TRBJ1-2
CASTPEQDYGYTF
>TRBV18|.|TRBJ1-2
CASSPEGQIYGYTF
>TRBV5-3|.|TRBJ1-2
CASSPPRRPKNYGYTF
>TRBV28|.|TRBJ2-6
CASSFAGSGANVLTF
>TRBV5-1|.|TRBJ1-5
CASSLGQGGNQPQHF
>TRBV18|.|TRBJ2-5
CASSLAVMTNGGTQYF
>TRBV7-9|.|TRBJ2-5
CASSPQETQYF
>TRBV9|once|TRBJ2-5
CASSPSGGGETQYF
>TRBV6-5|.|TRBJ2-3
CASSYRDFTDTQYF
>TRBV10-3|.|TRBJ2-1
CAISESSGDYNEQFF
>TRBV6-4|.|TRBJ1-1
CASSDGASTEAFF
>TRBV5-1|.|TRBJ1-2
CASSLSGVGYGYTF
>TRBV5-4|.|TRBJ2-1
CASSLGSGGLRYEQFF
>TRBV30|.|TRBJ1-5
CAWKTGRQPQHF
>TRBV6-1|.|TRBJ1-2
CASSEAGRGEGYTF
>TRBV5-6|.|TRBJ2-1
CASSLGGLAYNEQFF
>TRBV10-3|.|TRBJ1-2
CAISEGTGDSNGYTF
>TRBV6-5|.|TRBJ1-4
CASTRGQGSEKLFF
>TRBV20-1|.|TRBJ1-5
CSASEDQPQHF
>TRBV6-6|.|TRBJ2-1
CASKDGTSGLQFF
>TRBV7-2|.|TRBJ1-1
CASSPPGTGRGAFF
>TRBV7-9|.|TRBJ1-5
CASSSGNQPQHF
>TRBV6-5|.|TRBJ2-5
CASRTGQETQYF
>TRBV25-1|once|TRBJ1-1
CATRELNTEAFF
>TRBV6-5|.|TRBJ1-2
CASRMTGALGYGYTF
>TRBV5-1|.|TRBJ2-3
CASSYSTGISTDTQYF
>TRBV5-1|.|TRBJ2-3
CASRMTSGGRDTQYF
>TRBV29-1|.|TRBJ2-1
CSVIVSGRYNEQFF
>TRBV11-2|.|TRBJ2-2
CASSTRPGLAGSTGELFF
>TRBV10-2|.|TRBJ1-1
CASRISAGVNTEAFF
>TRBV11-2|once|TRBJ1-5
CASSPGQNSNQPQHF
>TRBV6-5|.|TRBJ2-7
CASSIAGARSYEQYF
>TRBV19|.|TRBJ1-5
CASQTGQINQPQHF
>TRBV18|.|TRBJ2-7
CASSWEPSGSYEQYF
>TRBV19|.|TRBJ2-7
CATAGEASYEQYF
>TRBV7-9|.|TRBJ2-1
CASSRTEGTSGFTYNEQFF
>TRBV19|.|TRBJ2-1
CASSAPGTSGRVQFF
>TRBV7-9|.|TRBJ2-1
CASSWDRGNEQFF
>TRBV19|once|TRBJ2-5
CASSISGETQYF
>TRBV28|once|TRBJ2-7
CASSPLSYEQYF
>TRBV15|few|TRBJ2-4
CATGTGKNIQYF
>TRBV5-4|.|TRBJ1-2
CASSSGYTNYGYTF
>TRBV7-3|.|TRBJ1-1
CASSPGTANTEAFF
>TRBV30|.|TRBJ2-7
CACRRDSHTYEQYF
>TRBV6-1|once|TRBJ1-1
CASSPGRNTEAFF
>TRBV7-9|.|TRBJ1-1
CASRPSGPMNTEAFF
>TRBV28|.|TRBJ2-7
CASSGFTGTGLSYEQYF